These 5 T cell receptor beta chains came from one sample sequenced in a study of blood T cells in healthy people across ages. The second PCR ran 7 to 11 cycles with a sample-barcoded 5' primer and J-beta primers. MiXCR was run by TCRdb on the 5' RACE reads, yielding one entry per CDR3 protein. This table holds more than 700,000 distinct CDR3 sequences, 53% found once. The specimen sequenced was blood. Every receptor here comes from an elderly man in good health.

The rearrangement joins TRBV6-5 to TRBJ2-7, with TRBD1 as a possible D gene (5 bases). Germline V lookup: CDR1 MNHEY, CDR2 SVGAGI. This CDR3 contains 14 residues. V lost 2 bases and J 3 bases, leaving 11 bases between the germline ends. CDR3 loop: CASSYRQTIYEQYF. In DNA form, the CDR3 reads TGTGCCAGCAGTTACCGACAGACGATCTACGAGCAGTACTTC.

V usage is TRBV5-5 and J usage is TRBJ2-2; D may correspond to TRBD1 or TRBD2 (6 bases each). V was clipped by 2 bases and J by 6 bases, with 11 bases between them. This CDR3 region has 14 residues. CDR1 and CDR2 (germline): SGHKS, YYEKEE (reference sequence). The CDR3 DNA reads TGTGCCAGCAGCTTTGGGGGGCTGGCCGGGGAGCTGTTTTTT. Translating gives CASSFGGLAGELFF.

CDR3 protein: CSVVGTSGRDRYAYF. CDR3 sequence (DNA): TGCAGCGTTGTGGGGACTAGCGGGAGGGATAGATACGCGTATTTT. The genes are TRBV29-1 and TRBJ2-3; 16 bases match TRBD2. The CDR3 consists of 15 residues. Germline V gene lookup returns CDR1 SQVTM and CDR2 ANQGSEA. J gave up 14 bases and V 4 bases, and 12 bases lay outside the gene matches.

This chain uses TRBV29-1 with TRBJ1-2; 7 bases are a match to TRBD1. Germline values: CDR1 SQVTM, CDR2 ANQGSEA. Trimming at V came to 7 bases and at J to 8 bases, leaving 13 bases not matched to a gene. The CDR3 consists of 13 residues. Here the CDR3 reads CSAQTGRGRGYTF. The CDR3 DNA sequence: TGCAGCGCTCAGACAGGGCGAGGTCGGGGCTACACCTTC.

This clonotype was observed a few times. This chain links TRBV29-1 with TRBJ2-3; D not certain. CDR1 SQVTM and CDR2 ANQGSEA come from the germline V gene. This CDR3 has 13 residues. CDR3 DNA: TGCACCTTCTCCAGACTTGACACAGATACGCAGTATTTT. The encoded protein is CTFSRLDTDTQYF.